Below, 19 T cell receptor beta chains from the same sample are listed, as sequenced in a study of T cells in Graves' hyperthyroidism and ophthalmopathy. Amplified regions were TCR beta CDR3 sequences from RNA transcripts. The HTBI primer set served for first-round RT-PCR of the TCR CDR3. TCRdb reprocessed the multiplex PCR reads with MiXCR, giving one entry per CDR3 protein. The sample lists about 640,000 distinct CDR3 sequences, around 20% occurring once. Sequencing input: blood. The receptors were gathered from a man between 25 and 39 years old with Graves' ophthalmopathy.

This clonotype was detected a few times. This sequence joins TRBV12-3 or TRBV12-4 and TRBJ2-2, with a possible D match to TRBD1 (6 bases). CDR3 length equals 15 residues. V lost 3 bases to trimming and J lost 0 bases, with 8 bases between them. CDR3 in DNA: TGTGCCAGCAGTTTCGGACAGACGAACACCGGGGAGCTGTTTTTT. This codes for CASSFGQTNTGELFF.

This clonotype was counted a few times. The CDR3 region is CASSQDFSTGETETQYF. CDR3 in DNA: TGTGCCAGCAGCCAAGATTTCTCGACAGGGGAAACAGAGACCCAGTACTTC. The V call is TRBV3-1, the J call TRBJ2-5; 8 bases line up with TRBD1. Trimming cost V 0 bases and J 4 bases; bases outside gene matches: 10. The CDR3 totals 17 residues. Looked up from germline, CDR1 is LGHDT and CDR2 is YNNKEL (reference sequence).

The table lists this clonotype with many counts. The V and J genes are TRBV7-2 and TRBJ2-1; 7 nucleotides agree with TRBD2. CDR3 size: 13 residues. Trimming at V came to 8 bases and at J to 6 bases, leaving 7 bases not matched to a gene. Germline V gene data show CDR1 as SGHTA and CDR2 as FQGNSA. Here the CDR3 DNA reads TGTGCCAGCCGCGGGGGTAGCTCCAATGAGCAGTTCTTC. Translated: CASRGGSSNEQFF.

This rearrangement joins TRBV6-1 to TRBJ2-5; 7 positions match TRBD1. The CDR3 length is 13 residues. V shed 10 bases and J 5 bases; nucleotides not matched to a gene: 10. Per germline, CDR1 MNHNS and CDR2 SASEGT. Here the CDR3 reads CAITTGSGETQYF. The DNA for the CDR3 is TGTGCCATAACGACAGGGAGTGGCGAGACCCAGTACTTC.

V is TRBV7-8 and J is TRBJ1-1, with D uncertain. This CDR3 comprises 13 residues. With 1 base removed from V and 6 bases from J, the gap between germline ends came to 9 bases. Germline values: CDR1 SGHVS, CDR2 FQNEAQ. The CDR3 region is CASSLVEGAEAFF. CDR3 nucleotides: TGTGCCAGCAGCTTAGTTGAGGGAGCTGAAGCTTTCTTT.

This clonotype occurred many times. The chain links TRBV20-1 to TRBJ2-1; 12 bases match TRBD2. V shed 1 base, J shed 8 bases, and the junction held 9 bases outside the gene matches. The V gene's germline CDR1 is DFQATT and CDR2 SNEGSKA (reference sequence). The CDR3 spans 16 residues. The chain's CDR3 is CSARGDTSGRLDEQFF. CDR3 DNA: TGCAGTGCTAGAGGGGATACTAGCGGGAGGTTAGATGAGCAGTTCTTC.

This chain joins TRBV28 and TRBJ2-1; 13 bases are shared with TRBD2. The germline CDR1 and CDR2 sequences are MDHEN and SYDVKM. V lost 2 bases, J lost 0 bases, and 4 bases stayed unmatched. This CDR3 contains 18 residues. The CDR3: CASSLGGLAGSSYNEQFF. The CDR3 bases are TGTGCCAGCAGTTTAGGGGGACTAGCGGGAAGCTCCTACAATGAGCAGTTCTTC.

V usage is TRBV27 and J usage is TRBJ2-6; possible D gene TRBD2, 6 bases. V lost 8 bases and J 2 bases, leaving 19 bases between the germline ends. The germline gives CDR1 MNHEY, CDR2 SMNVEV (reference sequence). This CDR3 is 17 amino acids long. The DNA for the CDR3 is TGTGCCAGCCTCGGGACTGCATATCCCACTGGGGCCAACGTCCTGACTTTC. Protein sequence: CASLGTAYPTGANVLTF.

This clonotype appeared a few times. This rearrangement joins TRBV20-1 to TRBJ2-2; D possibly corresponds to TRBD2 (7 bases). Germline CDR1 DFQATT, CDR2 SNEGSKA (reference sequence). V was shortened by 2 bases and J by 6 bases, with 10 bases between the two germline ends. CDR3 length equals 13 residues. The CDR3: CSARRGGAGELFF. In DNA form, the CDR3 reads TGCAGTGCTAGAAGGGGGGGGGCCGGGGAGCTGTTTTTT.

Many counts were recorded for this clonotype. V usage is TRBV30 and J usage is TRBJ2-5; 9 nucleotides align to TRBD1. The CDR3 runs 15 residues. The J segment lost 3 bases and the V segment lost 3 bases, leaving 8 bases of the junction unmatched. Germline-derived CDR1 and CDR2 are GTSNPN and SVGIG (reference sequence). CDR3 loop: CAWSSTGGAKETQYF. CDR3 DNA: TGTGCCTGGAGCTCGACAGGGGGAGCGAAAGAGACCCAGTACTTC.

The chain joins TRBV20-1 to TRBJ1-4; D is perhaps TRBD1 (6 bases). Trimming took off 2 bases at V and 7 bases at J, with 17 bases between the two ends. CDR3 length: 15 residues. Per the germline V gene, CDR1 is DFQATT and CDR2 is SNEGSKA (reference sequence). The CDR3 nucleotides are TGCAGTGCTAGATCCGGCGGGGGGCGGGTTGAAAAACTGTTTTTT. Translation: CSARSGGGRVEKLFF.

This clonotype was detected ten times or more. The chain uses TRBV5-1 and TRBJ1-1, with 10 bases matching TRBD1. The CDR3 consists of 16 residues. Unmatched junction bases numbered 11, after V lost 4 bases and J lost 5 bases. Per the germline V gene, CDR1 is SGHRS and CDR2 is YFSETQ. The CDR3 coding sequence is TGCGCCAGCAGCCCAGAGGGGGACAGGGGTCGGACTGAAGCTTTCTTT. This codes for CASSPEGDRGRTEAFF.

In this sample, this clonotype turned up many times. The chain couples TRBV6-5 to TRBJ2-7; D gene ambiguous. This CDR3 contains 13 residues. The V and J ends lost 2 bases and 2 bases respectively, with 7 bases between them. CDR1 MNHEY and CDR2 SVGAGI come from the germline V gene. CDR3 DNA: TGTGCCAGCAGTTACGCTTCGACCTACGAGCAGTACTTC. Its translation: CASSYASTYEQYF.

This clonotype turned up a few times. In DNA form, the CDR3 reads TGTGCCAGCAGCCAAGCGGGTATGCTGGCAGATACGCAGTATTTT. Amino acids: CASSQAGMLADTQYF. The rearrangement joins TRBV3-1 to TRBJ2-3; no clear D. Trimming took off 1 base at V and 4 bases at J, with 12 bases between the two ends. CDR1 LGHDT and CDR2 YNNKEL come from the germline V gene (reference sequence). The CDR3 runs 15 residues.

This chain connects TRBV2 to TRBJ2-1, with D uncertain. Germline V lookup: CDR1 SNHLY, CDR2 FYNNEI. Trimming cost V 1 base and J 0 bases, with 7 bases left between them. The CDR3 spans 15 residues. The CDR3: CASSEGISSYNEQFF. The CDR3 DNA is TGTGCCAGCAGTGAAGGGATAAGCTCCTACAATGAGCAGTTCTTC.

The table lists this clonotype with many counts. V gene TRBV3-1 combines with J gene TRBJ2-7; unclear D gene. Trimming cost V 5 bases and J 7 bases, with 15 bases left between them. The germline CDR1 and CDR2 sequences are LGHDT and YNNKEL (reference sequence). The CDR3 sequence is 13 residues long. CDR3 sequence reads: CASSSPVPREQYF. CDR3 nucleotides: TGTGCCAGCAGCTCCCCGGTCCCTCGGGAGCAGTACTTC.

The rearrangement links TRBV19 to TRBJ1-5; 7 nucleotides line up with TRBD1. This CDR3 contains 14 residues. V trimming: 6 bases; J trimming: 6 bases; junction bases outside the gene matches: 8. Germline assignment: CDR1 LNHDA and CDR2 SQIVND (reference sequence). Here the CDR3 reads CASRNRQGGQPQHF. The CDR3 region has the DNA TGTGCCAGTAGAAACCGACAGGGCGGTCAGCCCCAGCATTTT.

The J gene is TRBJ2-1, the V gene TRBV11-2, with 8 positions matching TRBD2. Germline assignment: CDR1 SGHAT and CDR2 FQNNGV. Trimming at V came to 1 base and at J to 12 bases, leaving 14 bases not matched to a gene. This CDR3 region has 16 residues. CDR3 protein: CASSLGGTRDLIGQFF. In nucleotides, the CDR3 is TGTGCCAGCAGCTTAGGGGGGACTAGGGATCTAATTGGGCAGTTCTTC.

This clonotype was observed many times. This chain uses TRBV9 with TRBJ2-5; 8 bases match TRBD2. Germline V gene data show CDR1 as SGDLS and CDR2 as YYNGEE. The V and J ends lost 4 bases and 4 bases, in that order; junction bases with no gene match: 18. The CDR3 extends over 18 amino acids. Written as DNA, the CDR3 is TGTGCCAGCAGCCCGTCCGGTAGGTCGGGAGGGCTAGGAGAGACCCAGTACTTC. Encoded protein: CASSPSGRSGGLGETQYF. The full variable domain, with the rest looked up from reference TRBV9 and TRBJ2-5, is DSGVTQTPKHLITATGQRVTLRCSPRSGDLSVYWYQQSLDQGLQFLIQYYNGEERAKGNILERFSAQQFPDLHSELNLSSLELGDSALYFCASSPSGRSGGLGETQYFGPGTRLLVL.